This passage covers 21 T cell receptor beta chains from one sample sequenced in a study of blood T cell repertoires in COVID-19. Clones were sequenced by immunoSEQ multiplex PCR, and TCRdb holds only the in-frame ones, with some missing. The data contain about 470,000 clones, about nine tenths of them singletons. The source material was PBMCs or T cells enriched from blood (not recorded which). These receptors all stem from a woman under 30 who had recovered from COVID-19.

Here the CDR3 reads CASSQDSQGPLYEQYF. DNA of the CDR3: TGCGCCAGCAGCCAAGATTCCCAGGGCCCCCTCTACGAGCAGTACTTC. The chain combines TRBV4-1 with TRBJ2-7, with D perhaps TRBD1 (5 bases). There are 16 residues in the CDR3. CDR1 is MGHRA and CDR2 is YSYEKL in the germline V gene. The ends were cut back, 0 bases at V and 3 bases at J, with 15 bases in the middle.

The CDR3 protein is CATSIKTGESTEAFF. CDR3 DNA sequence: TGTGCCACCAGCATTAAGACAGGGGAGAGCACTGAAGCTTTCTTT. The chain links TRBV15 to TRBJ1-1; 8 bases fit TRBD1. Per the germline V gene, CDR1 is LNHNV and CDR2 is YYDKDF (reference sequence). This CDR3 spans 15 amino acids. The V gene end was trimmed by 4 bases and the J gene end by 4 bases; junction bases not matched to a gene: 8.

This clone was seen more than once but under ten times. The chain has TRBV30 and TRBJ1-1; tentative D call: TRBD1 (5 bases). Looked up from germline, CDR1 is GTSNPN and CDR2 is SVGIG (reference sequence). This CDR3 comprises 12 residues. Deletions cut 2 bases from V and 4 bases from J, with 8 bases between. DNA for the CDR3: TGTGCCTGGAGTCCAGGGATCACTGAAGCTTTCTTT. This gives the protein CAWSPGITEAFF.

The chain carries TRBV9 and TRBJ1-2, with 9 bases that match TRBD1. The CDR3 has 14 residues. From germline, CDR1 is SGDLS and CDR2 YYNGEE. V was clipped by 3 bases and J by 5 bases; unmatched bases: 5. The CDR3 loop reads CASSARDRVYGYTF. The CDR3 nucleotides read TGTGCCAGCAGCGCTAGGGACAGGGTATATGGCTACACCTTC.

The table lists this clone with a count of one. CDR3 loop: CASTFMGQGGYTF. The CDR3 nucleotides are TGTGCCAGCACCTTTATGGGACAGGGTGGCTACACCTTC. The V and J genes are TRBV6-5 and TRBJ1-2, with 9 positions matching TRBD1. Germline V gene sequence: CDR1 MNHEY, CDR2 SVGAGI. Trimming took 7 bases from V and 7 from J; bases not matched to a gene: 7. This CDR3 spans 13 amino acids.

V is TRBV5-1 and J is TRBJ1-1, with D possibly TRBD1 on 6 matching bases. Trimming left V 5 bases short and J 3 bases short, with 17 bases between. Germline CDR1 and CDR2: SGHRS and YFSETQ. The CDR3 is 15 residues long. CDR3 in DNA: TGCGCCAGCAGGCCGGGGGGCGAATTGGACACTGAAGCTTTCTTT. It is translated as CASRPGGELDTEAFF.

The gene calls are TRBV5-5 and TRBJ1-2, with D unclear. The V gene lost 2 bases and the J gene lost 0 bases, with 11 bases spanning the gap. This CDR3 spans 15 amino acids. Germline CDR1 and CDR2: SGHKS and YYEKEE (reference sequence). The CDR3 DNA is TGTGCCAGCAGCTTCGGACTGACGCCTAACTATGGCTACACCTTC. Its translation is CASSFGLTPNYGYTF.

The V call is TRBV2, the J call TRBJ1-2, with unresolved D. This CDR3 has 12 residues. V was clipped by 11 bases and J by 3 bases, with 13 bases between them. Germline lookup yields CDR1 SNHLY and CDR2 FYNNEI. CDR3 nucleotides: TGTGCCGTTAAGAGGGAGGACTATGGCTACACCTTC. As protein: CAVKREDYGYTF.

The chain links TRBV19 to TRBJ2-1; possibly TRBD1 for D (6 bases). The V gene's germline CDR1 is LNHDA and CDR2 SQIVND (reference sequence). Trimming removed 4 bases from V and 0 bases from J, with 13 bases in between. CDR3 length equals 16 residues. CDR3 sequence (DNA): TGTGCCAGTAGTACAGGGGACCTGAGCTCCTACAATGAGCAGTTCTTC. It codes for CASSTGDLSSYNEQFF.

J is TRBJ2-3 and V is TRBV30, with 13 bases identical to TRBD2. The CDR3 runs to 17 residues. Per germline, CDR1 GTSNPN and CDR2 SVGIG (reference sequence). This CDR3 reads CVLKGGTSGALTDTQYF. CDR3 DNA sequence: TGTGTCCTAAAAGGCGGGACTAGCGGGGCTCTCACAGATACGCAGTATTTT.

The gene calls are TRBV19 and TRBJ2-7, with D unclear. The CDR3 is 15 residues long. CDR1 LNHDA and CDR2 SQIVND come from the germline V gene (reference sequence). Trimming stripped 3 bases from V and 3 bases from J, with 15 bases between. The CDR3 nucleotides read TGTGCCAGTAGTATGGCCCGACGTGGAGTCTACGAGCAGTACTTC. It is translated as CASSMARRGVYEQYF.

The rearrangement joins TRBV7-9 to TRBJ1-1; 7 bases agree with TRBD1. V lost 6 bases and J lost 3; bases outside the gene matches: 4. From germline, CDR1 is SEHNR and CDR2 FQNEAQ (reference sequence). This CDR3 has 13 amino acids. The CDR3 spells CASSYDRDTEAFF. The CDR3 nucleotides are TGTGCCAGCAGTTACGACAGGGACACTGAAGCTTTCTTT.

V is TRBV4-1 and J is TRBJ2-3, with 13 bases matching TRBD2. Germline CDR1 reads MGHRA; CDR2 reads YSYEKL. The CDR3 spans 19 residues. V shed 4 bases and J 4 bases; nucleotides not matched to a gene: 14. CDR3 in DNA: TGCGCCAGCAGCCTGATTTTGACTAGCGGGGGGTCGAGAGCAGATACGCAGTATTTT. Protein product: CASSLILTSGGSRADTQYF.

The J gene is TRBJ2-1, the V gene TRBV3-1 (or the pseudogene TRBV3-2); D unresolved. From germline, CDR1 is LGHDT and CDR2 YNNKEL (reference sequence). V lost 3 bases and J 7 bases, leaving 7 bases between the germline ends. The CDR3 is 12 amino acids. The DNA of the CDR3 is TGTGCCAGCAGCCACGACTCAAATGAGCAGTTCTTC. This encodes CASSHDSNEQFF.

The J gene is TRBJ2-1, the V gene TRBV30, with D perhaps matching TRBD2 (6 bases). The CDR3 is 15 residues long. Between the trimmed V and J ends, which lost 3 bases and 6 bases, there was a span of 18 bases. From germline, CDR1 is GTSNPN and CDR2 SVGIG (reference sequence). CDR3: CAWRSGLRPPNEQFF. The CDR3 DNA reads TGTGCCTGGAGGTCGGGACTCCGACCCCCCAATGAGCAGTTCTTC.

J is TRBJ2-1 and V is TRBV27, with 7 nucleotides matching TRBD2. Germline CDR1 is MNHEY and CDR2 is SMNVEV (reference sequence). Trimming took 9 bases from V and 10 from J; bases not matched to a gene: 6. This CDR3 has 11 amino acids. CDR3 coding DNA: TGTGCCAGTTTCGGGGGGATCGAGCAGTTCTTC. Its protein product is CASFGGIEQFF.

This clone came up a few times. The chain joins TRBV30 to TRBJ1-1, with no clear D. Per germline, CDR1 GTSNPN and CDR2 SVGIG (reference sequence). The CDR3 sequence is 11 residues long. Deletions cut 2 bases from V and 5 bases from J, with 6 bases between. The CDR3 spells CAWSKETEAFF. As DNA, the CDR3 is TGTGCCTGGAGTAAAGAGACTGAAGCTTTCTTT.

This clone has only one observation. CDR3 DNA: TGTGCCAGCTCACCGGGACTTGAAGATGGCTACACCTTC. Translated: CASSPGLEDGYTF. This sequence joins TRBV18 and TRBJ1-2; D might be TRBD1 (5 bases). In germline, CDR1 is KGHSH, CDR2 LQKENI. Trimming took 3 bases from V and 6 from J, leaving 11 bases between them. There are 13 residues in the CDR3.

The chain carries TRBV3-1 (or the pseudogene TRBV3-2) and TRBJ1-1; a possible D gene is TRBD1 (6 bases). Germline assignment: CDR1 LGHDT and CDR2 YNNKEL (reference sequence). The CDR3 is made up of 14 amino acids. The V and J ends lost 3 bases and 5 bases respectively, with 13 bases between them. The CDR3 protein is CASSQGRGRTEAFF. In DNA form, the CDR3 reads TGTGCCAGCAGCCAGGGCAGGGGACGAACTGAAGCTTTCTTT.

The chain joins TRBV30 to TRBJ1-5; 9 positions match TRBD1. The CDR3 extends over 15 amino acids. The J segment lost 2 bases and the V segment lost 4 bases, leaving 6 bases of the junction unmatched. Germline lookup yields CDR1 GTSNPN and CDR2 SVGIG (reference sequence). The CDR3 nucleotides read TGTGCCTGGAACCTACAGGGGGCAGGCAATCAGCCCCAGCATTTT. Its protein is CAWNLQGAGNQPQHF.

V and J are TRBV5-4 and TRBJ2-3; D uncertain. The ends were cut back, 1 base at V and 4 bases at J, with 4 bases in the middle. Germline V gene lookup returns CDR1 SGHNT and CDR2 YYREEE (reference sequence). This CDR3 contains 12 residues. Here the CDR3 DNA reads TGTGCCAGCAGCTTGCTTTCAGATACGCAGTATTTT. Translating it yields CASSLLSDTQYF.